This passage covers 27 T cell receptor beta chains from one sample sequenced in a study of blood T cell repertoires in COVID-19. Clones were sequenced by immunoSEQ multiplex PCR, and TCRdb holds only the in-frame ones, with some missing. There are 300,000 to 400,000 clones in the sample; about 88% occur only once, and roughly 1% lies in the top ten. Sequencing was carried out using PBMCs or T cells enriched from blood (not recorded which). The receptors derive from a woman under 40 who had recovered from COVID-19.

V and J are TRBV15 and TRBJ2-7; 10 nucleotides agree with TRBD2. The trim removed 0 bases at V and 0 bases at J, leaving 5 bases unmatched. The CDR3 loop spans 17 amino acids. CDR1 and CDR2 from the germline V gene are LNHNV and YYDKDF (reference sequence). The CDR3 loop reads CATSRDTSGAHSYEQYF. The CDR3 bases are TGTGCCACCAGCAGAGATACTAGCGGGGCCCACTCCTACGAGCAGTACTTC.

The chain couples TRBV4-2 to TRBJ1-5; D is possibly TRBD1 (6 bases). The CDR3 has 15 residues. Germline values: CDR1 LGHNA, CDR2 YNFKEQ. V lost 0 bases to trimming and J lost 5 bases, with 11 bases between them. This chain's CDR3 is CASSQDLTGDQPQHF. DNA for the CDR3: TGTGCCAGCAGCCAAGATTTGACAGGAGATCAGCCCCAGCATTTT.

The chain has TRBV5-6 and TRBJ1-2; D gene ambiguous. The CDR3 contains 17 residues. Germline V gene data show CDR1 as SGHDT and CDR2 as YYEEEE. The ends were cut back, 1 base at V and 3 bases at J, with 19 bases in the middle. The CDR3 reads CASSLYIRRETDYGYTF. CDR3 bases: TGTGCCAGCAGCTTGTATATCCGTCGTGAGACTGACTATGGCTACACCTTC.

The rearrangement uses TRBV3-1 (or the pseudogene TRBV3-2) and TRBJ2-3; D is ambiguous. Trimming shortened V by 0 bases and J by 4 bases, and 11 bases separated the two germline ends. The V gene's germline CDR1 is LGHDT and CDR2 YNNKEL (reference sequence). The CDR3 spans 15 residues. CDR3 bases: TGTGCCAGCAGCCAAGATCTGGTCGTAGCAGATACGCAGTATTTT. It specifies CASSQDLVVADTQYF.

The chain links TRBV6-5 to TRBJ1-2; unclear D gene. V lost 0 bases to trimming and J lost 2 bases, with 10 bases between them. The CDR3 spans 15 residues. Germline V gene data show CDR1 as MNHEY and CDR2 as SVGAGI. The CDR3 loop reads CASSYSRSGNYGYTF. The CDR3 nucleotides read TGTGCCAGCAGTTACTCCCGGAGCGGGAACTATGGCTACACCTTC.

The gene calls are TRBV3-1 (or the pseudogene TRBV3-2) and TRBJ2-3, with unresolved D. The germline V and J ends were trimmed by 0 bases and 0 bases, with 10 bases remaining between them. The CDR3 is made up of 16 amino acids. Looked up from germline, CDR1 is LGHDT and CDR2 is YNNKEL (reference sequence). The CDR3 DNA sequence: TGTGCCAGCAGCCAAGATCCTAACTTTAGCACAGATACGCAGTATTTT. Amino acids: CASSQDPNFSTDTQYF.

This sequence joins TRBV6-5 and TRBJ1-2, with TRBD1 as a possible D gene (6 bases). CDR1 is MNHEY, CDR2 SVGAGI, per germline. V lost 3 bases and J lost 11, with 10 bases in between. The CDR3 has 11 residues. Here the CDR3 reads CASSYRGGYTF. In nucleotides, the CDR3 is TGTGCCAGCAGTTATCGAGGGGGATACACCTTC.

The V gene is TRBV15, the J gene TRBJ1-6; no clear D gene. Germline V gives CDR1 LNHNV, CDR2 YYDKDF (reference sequence). The ends were cut back, 1 base at V and 9 bases at J, with 10 bases in the middle. The length of the CDR3 is 14 residues. The CDR3 loop reads CATSRGFGFSPLHF. CDR3 bases: TGTGCCACCAGCAGAGGGTTCGGGTTTTCACCCCTCCACTTT.

The genes are TRBV18 and TRBJ2-7; 9 bases agree with TRBD1. The V and J ends lost 3 bases and 5 bases, in that order; junction bases with no gene match: 2. The CDR3 length is 13 residues. Per germline, CDR1 KGHSH and CDR2 LQKENI. The CDR3 reads CASSPDRGDEQYF. CDR3 nucleotides: TGTGCCAGCTCACCGGACAGGGGCGACGAGCAGTACTTC.

The J gene is TRBJ2-5, the V gene TRBV2; 7 nucleotides agree with TRBD2. CDR3 length: 12 amino acids. Germline values: CDR1 SNHLY, CDR2 FYNNEI. J lost 5 bases, V lost 6 bases, and 3 bases had no gene match. As DNA, the CDR3 is TGTGCCAGCAGGGGAGGGCTGGAGACCCAGTACTTC. It specifies CASRGGLETQYF.

DNA for the CDR3: TGTGCCAGCAGTGAGCCCGGGACTGTGGGTGGCTACACCTTC. It translates to CASSEPGTVGGYTF. The V call is TRBV6-1, the J call TRBJ1-2, with D perhaps TRBD1 (5 bases). V gave up 3 bases and J gave up 7 bases, with 15 bases separating them. This CDR3 spans 14 amino acids. Germline-derived CDR1 and CDR2 are MNHNS and SASEGT.

This clone was found once. The chain recombines TRBV7-8 with TRBJ1-1; 8 bases are a match to TRBD1. Germline V gives CDR1 SGHVS, CDR2 FQNEAQ. The CDR3 extends over 13 amino acids. V lost 4 bases to trimming and J lost 4 bases; unmatched junction nucleotides: 2. In DNA, the CDR3 is TGTGCCAGCAGCTATACAGGGGGCACTGAAGCTTTCTTT. It encodes CASSYTGGTEAFF. Using reference TRBV7-8 and TRBJ1-1 for the parts outside the CDR3, the full variable domain is GAGVSQSPRYKVAKRGQDVALRCDPISGHVSLFWYQQALGQGPEFLTYFQNEAQLDKSGLPSDRFFAERPEGSVSTLKIQRTQQEDSAVYLCASSYTGGTEAFFGQGTRLTVV.

The gene calls are TRBV2 and TRBJ1-1; possibly TRBD1 for D (5 bases). Germline CDR1 reads SNHLY; CDR2 reads FYNNEI. The length of the CDR3 is 14 residues. The V end lost 6 bases, the J end lost 1 base, and 12 bases lay between the germline ends. The CDR3 DNA reads TGTGCCAGCAGCCGCGACGGGGGGAACACTGAAGCTTTCTTT. This codes for CASSRDGGNTEAFF.

The rearrangement uses TRBV5-1 and TRBJ2-2; 13 bases line up with TRBD2. This CDR3 has 17 residues. The J segment lost 0 bases and the V segment lost 3 bases, leaving 2 bases of the junction unmatched. Germline assignment: CDR1 SGHRS and CDR2 YFSETQ. The DNA for the CDR3 is TGCGCCAGCAGCTCGACTAGCGGGGGGTCGAACACCGGGGAGCTGTTTTTT. Encoded protein: CASSSTSGGSNTGELFF.

The CDR3 region is CASSQTGTENQPQHF. CDR3 in DNA: TGCGCCAGCAGCCAAACCGGGACAGAAAATCAGCCCCAGCATTTT. This chain links TRBV4-1 with TRBJ1-5, with 7 nucleotides matching TRBD1. Trimming removed 2 bases from V and 4 bases from J; junction bases left unmatched: 5. CDR3 size: 15 residues. Germline V lookup: CDR1 MGHRA, CDR2 YSYEKL.

This rearrangement joins TRBV11-2 to TRBJ2-5; the D gene is possibly TRBD1 (6 bases). Trimming removed 4 bases at V and 3 bases at J, with 12 bases between. The CDR3 runs to 14 residues. Germline CDR1 is SGHAT and CDR2 is FQNNGV. Here the CDR3 DNA reads TGTGCCAGCAGCTCCTGGACAGAGGAAGAGACCCAGTACTTC. It specifies CASSSWTEEETQYF. Combining the CDR3 with reference TRBV11-2 and TRBJ2-5 gives the whole variable domain EAGVAQSPRYKIIEKRQSVAFWCNPISGHATLYWYQQILGQGPKLLIQFQNNGVVDDSQLPKDRFSAERLKGVDSTLKIQPAKLEDSAVYLCASSSWTEEETQYFGPGTRLLVL.

CDR3 nucleotides: TGCAGCGTGGCTATAGCGGGGGGCGCCGAGACCCAGTACTTC. Its translation: CSVAIAGGAETQYF. V usage is TRBV29-1 and J usage is TRBJ2-5; 10 nucleotides line up with TRBD2. Germline assignment: CDR1 SQVTM and CDR2 ANQGSEA. Germline trimming cut 6 bases from V and 5 bases from J; bases unmatched to any gene: 9. The length of the CDR3 is 14 residues.

This clone showed up just once. J is TRBJ1-4 and V is TRBV5-4, with TRBD1 matching over 7 bases. V gave up 4 bases and J gave up 8 bases; unmatched junction bases: 11. The germline gives CDR1 SGHNT, CDR2 YYREEE (reference sequence). CDR3 length equals 15 residues. The CDR3 sequence: CASSPSDRAGEKLFF. The CDR3 DNA is TGTGCCAGCAGCCCGTCCGACAGGGCGGGGGAAAAACTGTTTTTT.

Comment on this clone: One junction end does not reproduce the germline sequence, and a read error may be involved. This chain joins TRBV5-1 and TRBJ1-3; no definite D call. The CDR3 is 15 amino acids. Germline lookup yields CDR1 SGHRS and CDR2 YFSETQ. The CDR3 loop reads CASSLASFDGDTIYF. The CDR3 DNA is TGCGCCAGCAGCTTGGCCTCATTCGATGGAGACACCATATATTTT.

The rearrangement links TRBV5-8 to TRBJ1-5; 7 nucleotides match TRBD1. The length of the CDR3 is 16 residues. Germline CDR1 is SGHTS and CDR2 is YDEGEE. The V gene end was trimmed by 7 bases and the J gene end by 7 bases; junction bases not matched to a gene: 17. CDR3 nucleotide sequence: TGTGCCAGCTCCGACAGGGCCCCAGGGCCAGGCCAGCCCCAGCATTTT. It is translated as CASSDRAPGPGQPQHF.

The chain combines TRBV5-1 with TRBJ1-3; maybe TRBD1 (6 bases). The V gene lost 0 bases and the J gene lost 4 bases, with 17 bases spanning the gap. Per germline, CDR1 SGHRS and CDR2 YFSETQ. The CDR3 length is 17 residues. CDR3 sequence: CASSLGRTAVGGNTIYF. The CDR3, as DNA: TGCGCCAGCAGCTTGGGGAGGACAGCAGTAGGGGGAAACACCATATATTTT.

The chain carries TRBV19 and TRBJ1-5; the D gene is possibly TRBD1 (6 bases). The CDR3 extends over 13 amino acids. Germline V gene lookup returns CDR1 LNHDA and CDR2 SQIVND (reference sequence). Trimming took 5 bases from V and 7 from J, leaving 12 bases between them. The CDR3 loop reads CASSQGRGQPQHF. As DNA, the CDR3 is TGTGCCAGTAGTCAGGGGAGGGGGCAGCCCCAGCATTTT.

CDR3: CASSPPLASDEQFF. The CDR3 coding sequence is TGTGCCAGCAGCCCCCCGCTAGCCTCCGATGAGCAGTTCTTC. The rearrangement links TRBV3-1 (or the pseudogene TRBV3-2) to TRBJ2-1; D is perhaps TRBD2 (5 bases). This CDR3 contains 14 residues. Between the trimmed V and J ends, which lost 4 bases and 8 bases, there was a span of 15 bases. Germline CDR1 is LGHDT and CDR2 is YNNKEL (reference sequence).

The rearrangement joins TRBV27 to TRBJ1-5; weak D call: TRBD1 (5 bases). The CDR3 is 14 amino acids. Germline V lookup: CDR1 MNHEY, CDR2 SMNVEV (reference sequence). Between the trimmed V and J ends, which lost 2 bases and 6 bases, there was a span of 11 bases. CDR3 residues: CASSLRDQGQPQHF. The CDR3 DNA reads as TGTGCCAGCAGTTTACGCGACCAGGGTCAGCCCCAGCATTTT.

V usage is TRBV29-1 and J usage is TRBJ2-2; 7 nucleotides line up with TRBD1. Looked up from germline, CDR1 is SQVTM and CDR2 is ANQGSEA. This CDR3 comprises 14 residues. Trimming at V came to 6 bases and at J to 4 bases, leaving 8 bases not matched to a gene. The CDR3: CSVSVTGVTGELFF. In nucleotides, the CDR3 is TGCAGCGTATCCGTCACAGGGGTCACCGGGGAGCTGTTTTTT.

The rearrangement links TRBV27 to TRBJ1-3; possibly TRBD1 for D (6 bases). Germline V gene data show CDR1 as MNHEY and CDR2 as SMNVEV (reference sequence). The CDR3 consists of 14 residues. Between the trimmed V and J ends, which lost 5 bases and 4 bases, there was a span of 12 bases. This CDR3 is CASSLRGFGNTIYF. The CDR3, as DNA: TGTGCCAGCAGTCTTAGGGGGTTCGGAAACACCATATATTTT.

This clone showed up just once. In the same sample, other DNA sequences code for this CDR3. The chain combines TRBV6-5 with TRBJ1-5, with D hard to call. The CDR3 spans 14 residues. Germline loops: CDR1 MNHEY, CDR2 SVGAGI. V lost 0 bases and J 4 bases, leaving 7 bases between the germline ends. The CDR3 reads CASSYSGGNQPQHF. The CDR3, as DNA: TGTGCCAGCAGTTACTCGGGAGGGAATCAGCCCCAGCATTTT.